This TCR beta chain was found in a study of blood T cell repertoires in COVID-19 (dated by TCRdb to about 2020). Turning to the overall study: Collaborator samples came from the United States, Italy and Spain and covered acute and convalescent phases of COVID-19. The prospective study material was composed of cDNA or gDNA derived from T cells, B-cell-depleted T cells, or PBMCs. Subjects who had been exposed to COVID-19, were actively infected with it, or had recovered from it provided the deeply sampled blood TCRbeta repertoires that made up the dataset. A freely available public database, intended as a resource for researchers studying the immune response to SARS-CoV-2, is where the repertoires were released. Samples came from the ongoing ImmuneRACE study (first 160 participants) plus 1,254 subjects from 6 global collaborators. Sample metadata almost always included a de-identified subject ID, COVID-19 status, age in years and sex. Where available, HLA class I and class II types were taken from metadata supplied by the sample provider and were not determined by assay-based typing. On the study overall, not on this receptor specifically: The amount of clinical and demographic metadata varied by source and participant and was provided uncurated.

The germline V and J ends show losses of 5 bases and 4 bases respectively, and no gene match explains 8 bases of the junction. Inclusive of the bounding cysteine and phenylalanine, the CDR3 is 17 residues long. Just CDR3 DNA is preserved here, 51 bases in frame from base 1. The germline V gene (reference sequence) specifies LNHDA as CDR1 and SQIVND as CDR2. The collaborating institutions used their own protocols to collect whole blood in K2EDTA tubes. Collaborator samples were shipped for TCRbeta analysis as frozen whole blood, isolated PBMCs, or DNA extracted from either sample type. TCRbeta CDR3 regions were amplified from genomic DNA using the immunoSEQ Assay, a bias-controlled multiplex PCR. On the study's bioinformatics: The number of nucleated cells in each sample was estimated from the amplification of reference gene primers within the assay. To quantify the absolute abundance of each unique TCRbeta CDR3 rearrangement, sequence reads were collapsed and filtered. For each sample, productive Simpson clonality was calculated as the square root of Simpson's diversity index across productive rearrangements. Imported from immuneACCESS, the table was reduced by TCRdb to in-frame sequences with V and J called. These copies leave out some clones; in studies compared against another copy, an unresolved V gene accounts for under half, and the cause of the remainder is not known. Clonal size and the V and J genes are those of that table, whereas D and trimming came from the DNA. The sample includes around 250,000 clones, with approximately 90% observed a single time. The ten largest clones take up approximately 4% of the sample.

In the case of this clone: Its binding antigen is unknown. Qualities for individual bases were not recorded, and no much larger clone is one base off.

The sequencing sample was made of peripheral blood. The receptor's source is a man between 18 and 35 years old with active or convalescent COVID-19. The sequence joins TRBV19 to TRBJ2-1; TRBD2 lines up with 13 middle nucleotides. The DNA reads TGTGCCAGTAGTGTCGAACTAGCGGGAGGGAAATACAATGAGCAGTTCTTC. It is translated as CASSVELAGGKYNEQFF. With the portions outside the CDR3 filled from the reference TRBV19 and TRBJ2-1 genes, the complete variable region becomes DGGITQSPKYLFRKEGQNVTLSCEQNLNHDAMYWYRQDPGQGLRLIYYSQIVNDFQKGDIAEGYSVSREKKESFPLTVTSAQKNPTAFYLCASSVELAGGKYNEQFFGPGTRLTVL.